A selection of T cell receptor beta chains follows, all from one sample in a study of beta chain features in type 1 diabetes. Here immunoSEQ multiplex PCR was the method, and the copy in TCRdb shows in-frame clones only, minus some. This table holds some 240,000 clones, around 15% found once. The specimen sequenced was naive CD4+ T cells from blood. The receptors originated from a man younger than 45 with type 1 diabetes. Each CDR3 is given with its conserved first and last residue. Each record gives: clone size, D gene, J gene, V gene, CDR3 DNA, CDR3 protein. D genes are given only for firm matches. A clone size is listed for some rows: how often the clone was seen (once, few, many), or a class if it is expanded.

-,-,TRBJ2-3,TRBV7-2,TGTGCCAGCAGCTTAAGGGCCGCAACTGGGGATACGCAGTATTTT,CASSLRAATGDTQYF
few,-,TRBJ2-4,TRBV28,TGTGCCAGCAGTTTCGCGGGGACCCAAAACATTCAGTACTTC,CASSFAGTQNIQYF
once,TRBD1,TRBJ1-2,TRBV18,TGTGCCAGCTCACCTGGACAGGGTCCGGATGGCTACACCTTC,CASSPGQGPDGYTF
few,-,TRBJ1-5,TRBV29-1,TGCAGCGTCTCACCAGGTGTCTTGGATCAGCCCCAGCATTTT,CSVSPGVLDQPQHF
-,-,TRBJ1-1,TRBV6-6,TGTGCCAGCAGTTACGACAGGCAGAACACTGAAGCTTTCTTT,CASSYDRQNTEAFF
-,TRBD2,TRBJ2-7,TRBV15,TGTGCCACCAGCAGAGATAGCGGGAGCCTCTACGAGCAGTACTTC,CATSRDSGSLYEQYF
-,TRBD1,TRBJ2-3,TRBV2,TGTGCCAGCACCGGACAGGGCACAGATACGCAGTATTTT,CASTGQGTDTQYF
-,-,TRBJ2-4,TRBV5-4,TGTGCCAGCAGCTTGGGAGTAGCCGGGGACATTCAGTACTTC,CASSLGVAGDIQYF
few,TRBD1,TRBJ2-7,TRBV18,TGTGCCAGCTCACCTGACAGGGGGCAAGAGCAGTACTTC,CASSPDRGQEQYF
few,TRBD2,TRBJ2-1,TRBV7-2,TGTGCCAGCAGCCGGCCGGGACTAGCGGGATCGTCTCAGTTCTTC,CASSRPGLAGSSQFF
-,-,TRBJ1-4,TRBV30,TGTGCCTGGAGTGTATTTGAAAAACTGTTTTTT,CAWSVFEKLFF
-,-,TRBJ2-2,TRBV7-2,TGTGCCAGCAGCCCGGGCTGGGAGCGGAGCACCGGGGAGCTGTTTTTT,CASSPGWERSTGELFF
few,-,TRBJ1-4,TRBV30,TGTGCCTGGAGTACCAATGAAAAACTGTTTTTT,CAWSTNEKLFF
-,-,TRBJ2-3,TRBV11-2,TGTGCCAGCAGCTTAGGGACACCGAGCACAGATACGCAGTATTTT,CASSLGTPSTDTQYF
few,-,TRBJ1-3,TRBV30,TGTGCCTGGTCTTACAGCTCTGGAAACACCATATATTTT,CAWSYSSGNTIYF
few,-,TRBJ2-7,TRBV18,TGTGCCAGCTCACCCGGGACGGCATCCTACGAGCAGTACTTC,CASSPGTASYEQYF
-,TRBD2,TRBJ2-1,TRBV7-9,TGTGCCAGCAGCGCTAAGGGACTAGCGTCCCATGAGCAGTTCTTC,CASSAKGLASHEQFF
-,-,TRBJ2-4,TRBV5-6,TGTGCCAGCAGCTTGCGCGGAATAGCCAAAAACATTCAGTACTTC,CASSLRGIAKNIQYF
-,-,TRBJ1-1,TRBV4-1,TGCGCCAGCAGCCAACAGGCGTTGAACACTGAAGCTTTCTTT,CASSQQALNTEAFF